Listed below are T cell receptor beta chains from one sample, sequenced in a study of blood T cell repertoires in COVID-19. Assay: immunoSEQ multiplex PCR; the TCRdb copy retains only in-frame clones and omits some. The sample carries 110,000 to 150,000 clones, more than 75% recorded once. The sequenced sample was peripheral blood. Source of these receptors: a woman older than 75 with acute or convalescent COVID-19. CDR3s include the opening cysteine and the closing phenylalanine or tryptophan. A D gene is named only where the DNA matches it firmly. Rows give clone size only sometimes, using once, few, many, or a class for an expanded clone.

CASSLAGSGRFGNEQYF	TGCGCCAGCAGCTTGGCCGGGAGCGGGAGGTTTGGGAACGAGCAGTACTTC	TRBV5-1	TRBJ2-7	-	TRBD2
CASAGLSQPQHF	TGTGCCAGCGCGGGCCTCTCCCAGCCCCAGCATTTT	TRBV21-1	TRBJ1-5	once	-
CASRRTGVSYEQYF	TGTGCCAGCAGGAGGACAGGGGTTAGCTACGAGCAGTACTTC	TRBV11-2	TRBJ2-7	-	TRBD1
CASSFRTGGASTGELFF	TGTGCCAGCAGCTTCCGGACAGGGGGCGCGAGCACCGGGGAGCTGTTTTTT	TRBV5-4	TRBJ2-2	-	TRBD1
CASSLSGGGKYSSTDTQYF	TGTGCCAGCAGTTTATCGGGCGGGGGCAAATATTCTAGCACAGATACGCAGTATTTT	TRBV27	TRBJ2-3	-	-
CATSNEKYNEQFF	TGTGCCACCAGCAATGAGAAATACAATGAGCAGTTCTTC	TRBV15	TRBJ2-1	-	-
CASSRGTTDTQYF	TGTGCCAGCAGTCGCGGAACCACAGATACGCAGTATTTT	TRBV12-3/TRBV12-4	TRBJ2-3	-	-
CSASFAGGVDTQYF	TGCAGTGCTAGTTTTGCGGGAGGGGTAGATACGCAGTATTTT	TRBV20-1	TRBJ2-3	-	TRBD2
CASSFKPGQVPQETQYF	TGTGCCAGCAGTTTCAAACCGGGACAAGTGCCCCAAGAGACCCAGTACTTC	TRBV28	TRBJ2-5	-	-
CASSQRTGKTEAFF	TGTGCCAGCTCACAAAGGACAGGGAAGACTGAAGCTTTCTTT	TRBV18	TRBJ1-1	-	TRBD1
CATAGGTGTDTQYF	TGTGCCACCGCAGGCGGGACAGGGACAGATACGCAGTATTTT	TRBV24-1	TRBJ2-3	-	TRBD1
CASSVAYGSSYEQYF	TGTGCCAGCAGCGTAGCTTATGGCAGTTCCTACGAGCAGTACTTC	TRBV9	TRBJ2-7	-	-
CASPRGSYGYTF	TGTGCCAGCCCAAGGGGTTCCTATGGCTACACCTTC	TRBV6-7	TRBJ1-2	-	-
CAWSVQQPKNTEAFF	TGTGCCTGGAGTGTACAACAGCCAAAAAACACTGAAGCTTTCTTT	TRBV30	TRBJ1-1	-	-
CASSPSLFDAPNTEAFF	TGTGCCAGCAGCCCCAGTTTGTTTGATGCACCGAACACTGAAGCTTTCTTT	TRBV7-9	TRBJ1-1	-	-
CASGVGGRANEQFF	TGCGCCAGCGGAGTGGGCGGGAGGGCCAATGAGCAGTTCTTC	TRBV10-2	TRBJ2-1	-	TRBD2
CASSILAGAPLEQYF	TGCGCCAGCAGCATACTAGCGGGAGCCCCTCTCGAGCAGTACTTC	TRBV5-1	TRBJ2-7	-	TRBD2
CASTGTVNTEAFF	TGTGCCAGCACCGGGACAGTAAACACTGAAGCTTTCTTT	TRBV28	TRBJ1-1	-	TRBD1
CASSPGGRGNHEQFF	TGTGCCAGCAGCCCAGGAGGCCGGGGGAACCATGAGCAGTTCTTC	TRBV7-7	TRBJ2-1	-	-
CASSWGISSYEQYF	TGTGCCAGCAGTTGGGGCATATCGTCCTACGAGCAGTACTTC	TRBV28	TRBJ2-7	-	-
CASSLELAGVYEQYF	TGTGCCAGCAGCTTAGAACTAGCGGGGGTCTACGAGCAGTACTTC	TRBV5-5	TRBJ2-7	-	TRBD2
CASSPSYDIYEQYF	TGTGCCAGCTCACCTAGCTATGATATCTACGAGCAGTACTTC	TRBV18	TRBJ2-7	once	-
CASSTHPGLENEQFF	TGTGCCAGCAGCACCCACCCGGGACTAGAGAATGAGCAGTTCTTC	TRBV7-2	TRBJ2-1	-	TRBD2
CASSSLRGTGTEAFF	TGTGCCAGCAGTTCACTTCGGGGAACGGGGACTGAAGCTTTCTTT	TRBV28	TRBJ1-1	once	-
CASSSGLAGGEQYF	TGTGCCAGCAGCTCGGGACTAGCGGGAGGAGAGCAGTACTTC	TRBV7-9	TRBJ2-7	-	TRBD2
CASSLVGIAGGASFHEQYF	TGTGCCAGCAGCTTAGTCGGGATTGCGGGAGGAGCCTCCTTCCACGAGCAGTACTTC	TRBV7-8	TRBJ2-7	-	TRBD2
CASSQGPRGRMDNEQFF	TGCGCCAGCAGCCAAGGCCCCCGGGGGAGGATGGACAATGAGCAGTTCTTC	TRBV4-1	TRBJ2-1	few	-
CASSPLAAGELFF	TGTGCCAGCAGTCCCCTTGCGGCCGGGGAGCTGTTTTTT	TRBV12-3/TRBV12-4	TRBJ2-2	-	-
CASSSLLYGEFTPRVANTGELFF	TGTGCCAGCAGTTCCCTACTTTACGGAGAATTTACTCCGAGAGTCGCGAACACCGGGGAGCTGTTTTTT	TRBV28	TRBJ2-2	once	-
CASRGLSGNTIYF	TGTGCCAGCAGGGGGCTCTCTGGAAACACCATATATTTT	TRBV3-1/TRBV3-2	TRBJ1-3	once	-